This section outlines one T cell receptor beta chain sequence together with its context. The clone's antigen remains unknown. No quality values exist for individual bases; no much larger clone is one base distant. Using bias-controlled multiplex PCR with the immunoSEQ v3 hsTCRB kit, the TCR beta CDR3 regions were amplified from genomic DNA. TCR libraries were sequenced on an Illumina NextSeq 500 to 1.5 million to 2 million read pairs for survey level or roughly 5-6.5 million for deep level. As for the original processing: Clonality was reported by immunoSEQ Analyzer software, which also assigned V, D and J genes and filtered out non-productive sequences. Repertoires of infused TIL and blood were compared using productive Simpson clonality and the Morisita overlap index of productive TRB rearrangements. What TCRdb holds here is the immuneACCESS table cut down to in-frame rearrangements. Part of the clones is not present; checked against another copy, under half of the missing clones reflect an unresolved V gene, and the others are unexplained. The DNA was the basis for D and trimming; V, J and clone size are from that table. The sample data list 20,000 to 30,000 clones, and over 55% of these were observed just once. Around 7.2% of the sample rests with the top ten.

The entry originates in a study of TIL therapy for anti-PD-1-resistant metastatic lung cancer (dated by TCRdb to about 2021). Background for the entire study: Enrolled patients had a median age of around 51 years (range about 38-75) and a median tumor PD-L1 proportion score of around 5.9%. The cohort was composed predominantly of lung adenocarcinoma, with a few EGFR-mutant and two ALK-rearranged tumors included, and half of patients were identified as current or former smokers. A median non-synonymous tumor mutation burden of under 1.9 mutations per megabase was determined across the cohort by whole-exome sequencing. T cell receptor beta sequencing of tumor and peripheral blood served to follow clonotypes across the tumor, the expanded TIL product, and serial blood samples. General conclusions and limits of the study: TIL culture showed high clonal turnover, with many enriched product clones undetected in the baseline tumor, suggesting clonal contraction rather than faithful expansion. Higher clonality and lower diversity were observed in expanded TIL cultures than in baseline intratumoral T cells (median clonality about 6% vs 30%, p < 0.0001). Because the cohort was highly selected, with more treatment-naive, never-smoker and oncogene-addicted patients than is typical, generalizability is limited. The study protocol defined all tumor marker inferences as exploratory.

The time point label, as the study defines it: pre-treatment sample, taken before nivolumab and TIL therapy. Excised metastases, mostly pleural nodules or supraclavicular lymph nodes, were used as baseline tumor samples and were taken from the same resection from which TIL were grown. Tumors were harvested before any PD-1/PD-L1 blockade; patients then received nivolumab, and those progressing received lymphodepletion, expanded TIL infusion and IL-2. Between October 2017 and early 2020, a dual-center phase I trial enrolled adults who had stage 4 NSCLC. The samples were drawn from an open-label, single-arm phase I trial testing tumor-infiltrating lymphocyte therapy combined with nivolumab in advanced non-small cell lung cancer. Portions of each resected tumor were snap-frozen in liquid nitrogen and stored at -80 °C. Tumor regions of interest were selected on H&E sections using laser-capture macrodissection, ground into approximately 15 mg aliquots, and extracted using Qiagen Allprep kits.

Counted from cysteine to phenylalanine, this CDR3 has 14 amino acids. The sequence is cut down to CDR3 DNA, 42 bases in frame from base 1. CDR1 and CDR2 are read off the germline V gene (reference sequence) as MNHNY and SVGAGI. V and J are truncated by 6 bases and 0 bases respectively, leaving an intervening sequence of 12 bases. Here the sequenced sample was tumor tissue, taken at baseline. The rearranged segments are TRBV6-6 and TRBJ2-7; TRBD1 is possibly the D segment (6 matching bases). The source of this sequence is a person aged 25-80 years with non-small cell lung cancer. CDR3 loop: CASSLGQSSYEQYF. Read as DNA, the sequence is TGTGCCAGCAGCCTCGGACAGAGCTCCTACGAGCAGTACTTC.